What follows describes a single TCR beta chain. The CDR3 contains 15 residues. The germline V gene has CDR1 ENHRY and CDR2 SYGVKD. V was cut by 3 bases and J by 2 bases, with 14 bases left in between. Random hexamers served to reverse transcribe about 0.45 to 1 ug RNA. TCRdb re-called the immunoSEQ multiplex PCR reads through MiXCR, storing one row per CDR3 protein. The sample shows around 62,000 distinct CDR3 sequences, around 94% of them seen only once. The sample comes from a study of CD8 T cells in Susac syndrome. TEMRA cells were FACS-enriched, unlike CD8+ and CD4+ T cells, which were negatively isolated.

Sequenced input: CD8+ T cells from PBMCs. The chain uses TRBV10-3 and TRBJ2-7; D possibly corresponds to TRBD1 (6 bases). The clonotype originates from a human donor in good health. The CDR3 nucleotides read TGTGCCATCAGTGACCCCGGGACACTTCCCTACGAGCAGTACTTC. This codes for CAISDPGTLPYEQYF.